The entry that follows covers one T cell receptor (beta chain) sequence. Antigen unknown. Naive CD8 populations comprised CD45RO-negative cells positively selected for CCR7, excluding terminally differentiated effector memory CD45RA+ cells. This sample was included in a study of shared clonotypes between healthy human individuals. Across the study: Every donor yielded three CD4 naive, three CD4 memory, two CD8 naive and one CD8 memory plate.

Sequencing was at deep level. Sequencing used immunoSEQ multiplex PCR; TCRdb keeps in-frame clones, though not all of them. The table records 800,000 or so clones, about 96% of them present only once. General study points: Shared clonotypes across all four donors exceeded non-shared ones in generation probability.

This sequence was found in a man aged 25 to 40 in good health. The sample comprised naive CD8+ T cells sorted from blood.

CDR3 sequence reads: CASSEWSGGASTDTQYF. The CDR3 DNA reads TGTGCCAGCAGTGAATGGTCGGGAGGCGCTAGCACAGATACGCAGTATTTT. The chain combines TRBV6-1 with TRBJ2-3, with 7 bases fitting TRBD2. Per germline, CDR1 MNHNS and CDR2 SASEGT. Trimming at V came to 2 bases and at J to 0 bases, leaving 8 bases not matched to a gene. The CDR3 runs 17 residues.